This is a list of T cell receptor beta chains from one sample in a study of regulatory T cells in long-lasting Graves disease. TCRdb analysed the multiplex PCR reads with MiXCR anew, one entry per CDR3 protein. Counted here are 620,000 or so distinct CDR3 sequences, approximately 15% occurring once; the ten biggest clones make up about 20%. The same specimen was also included in a second study, on T cells in Graves' hyperthyroidism and ophthalmopathy.

The material was peripheral blood mononuclear cells (PBMCs), obtained at new diagnosis, from a patient treated with antithyroid drugs. The receptors come from a woman aged 25 to 45 with Graves disease. The CDR3 runs from the conserved cysteine through the conserved F or W. The D gene is left open where the match is weak.

d_gene,v_gene,CDR3aa
NA,TRBV18,CASSGLDTDTQYF
TRBD2,TRBV3-1,CASSPRAAGSYEQYF
TRBD2,TRBV12-3/TRBV12-4,CASSFLTSGRAHTQYF
NA,TRBV5-8,CASSLDAGSINTEAFF
NA,TRBV6-5,CASSYSSVGTEAFF
NA,TRBV7-2,CASSLFFGSSYEQYF
NA,TRBV5-5,CASSATPGISYEQYF
NA,TRBV7-9,CASRGERQLIGPYEQYF
NA,TRBV10-3,CAISNINTEAFF
TRBD1,TRBV5-5,CASSRDRGPAGNTIYF
NA,TRBV6-1,CASSPLWDQPQHF
NA,TRBV27,CASRGGGARYQPQHF
NA,TRBV2,CASSESGWNQPQHF
NA,TRBV20-1,CSASKGYRDEQFF
TRBD1,TRBV3-1,CASSQGQGHSPLHF
TRBD2,TRBV18,CASSPPGRAGDNEQFF
TRBD1,TRBV18,CASSPQPSRTGRSTDTQYF
NA,TRBV5-1,CASRSGTVNTEAFF
NA,TRBV28,CASSLVRGGGSTGQPQHF
NA,TRBV28,CASSLDRAYEQYF
TRBD1,TRBV28,CASSFGQGSVNIQYF
NA,TRBV2,CAREIDRLNEKLFF
TRBD2,TRBV20-1,CSAGTSYYEQYF
TRBD1,TRBV12-5,CASGLRGGHGQGIVRAFF
NA,TRBV15,CATSLGPNEQFF
NA,TRBV28,CASSLSALSSYEQYF
TRBD1,TRBV7-8,CTSSSTGTEETQYF
NA,TRBV6-1,CAYWGGPGYGYTF
NA,TRBV27,CASRSVGGIAFF
NA,TRBV6-1,CASSESGAPADTIYF
NA,TRBV20-1,CSASPLWSYNEQFF
NA,TRBV25-1,CASTPGTSPLHF
TRBD1,TRBV27,CASSPETGVNEKLFF
NA,TRBV29-1,CSVELGSYGYTF
NA,TRBV11-2,CASSRTAGATTYEQYF
TRBD1,TRBV2,CASSPDRGVDIQYF
TRBD1,TRBV11-1,CASSPRGQEHYGYTF
NA,TRBV11-2,CASSPDVGNTIYF
NA,TRBV6-1,CASDRFSGANVLTF
NA,TRBV14,CASSRGVLTEAFF
NA,TRBV2,CASQGQAGEKLFF
NA,TRBV27,CASSSGVAEAFF
NA,TRBV20-1,CSARLGQRSNYGYTF
NA,TRBV10-3,CAIGGNPDTQYF
NA,TRBV7-2,CASSSRGDIGTDTQYF
NA,TRBV20-1,CSVRGGNQPQHF
NA,TRBV6-5,CASSYALSSPLHF
TRBD1,TRBV12-3/TRBV12-4,CASSLRDSSNQPQHF
NA,TRBV29-1,CSAAKETQYF
NA,TRBV18,CASSPNWGYEQYF
NA,TRBV5-1,CASSLAGPSTLEEKLFF
NA,TRBV9,CASSAGVPEAFF
TRBD1,TRBV2,CASSSGTVGNTIYF
NA,TRBV27,CASSWGYNQPQHF